This T cell receptor (beta chain) was recovered during a study of human T cells and chemical hapten exposure. Across the study: Chiefly female patients presented with alopecia areata, totalis or universalis.

Each CDR3 protein gets one entry after TCRdb re-called the RACE reads with MiXCR. The profile shows roughly 200,000 distinct CDR3 sequences, approximately 20% of them singletons. This sample's time point: patch test 1, 2 weeks after DPC sensitization. Treatment reported: therapeutic diphenylcyclopropenone sensitization with weekly scalp DPC. As to this clonotype: Its specificity is unknown.

Study-level findings and limits: Donors had alopecia, so their immune response may differ from healthy people's. DPC sensitization left the count of TCRs above 1 in 1000 unchanged.

Germline V gene sequence: CDR1 DFQATT, CDR2 SNEGSKA (reference sequence). The CDR3 spans 14 residues. V lost 1 base and J lost 6, with 15 bases in between. The origin of this receptor is a woman aged 45-60 years with alopecia areata. Some clones in this sample may be carry-over from other donors' samples. This chain joins TRBV20-1 and TRBJ1-1; D is unclear. Source: whole blood, taken in connection with sensitization to the hapten diphenylcyclopropenone (DPC). The CDR3 bases are TGCAGTGCTAGAGCCGTGAGGCCCGAATCTGAAGCTTTCTTT. It is translated as CSARAVRPESEAFF.